This TCR beta chain comes out of a study of shared clonotypes between healthy human individuals. Study-level results: Sampling involved blood alone; tissue repertoires likely differ. Even with large depth, rarefaction showed that sorted-subset sequencing was incomplete. The low donor count limited represented genetic and exposure-history diversity.

Profiled with immunoSEQ multiplex PCR; TCRdb holds only in-frame clones, not every one. In the table there are about 580,000 clones, 95% to 98% of which are singletons. V was trimmed by 5 bases and J by 3 bases, leaving 10 bases between them. The germline CDR1 and CDR2 sequences are SEHNR and FQNEAQ (reference sequence). The CDR3 runs 13 residues. Turning to this clone: Its target is unknown. This same CDR3 is encoded by further DNA sequences in the sample.

CD8 cells regarded as naive lacked CD45RO, were positively chosen for CCR7, and omitted terminally differentiated effector memory CD45RA+ cells. The chain carries TRBV7-9 and TRBJ1-1; D is unresolved. The clonotype comes from a man aged 30 to 39 in good health. Sequenced input: naive CD8+ T cells sorted from blood. In nucleotides, the CDR3 is TGTGCCAGCAGCCCCAGCGGGGACACTGAAGCTTTCTTT. Translating gives CASSPSGDTEAFF. Full variable domain (missing parts from reference TRBV7-9 and TRBJ1-1): DTGVSQNPRHKITKRGQNVTFRCDPISEHNRLYWYRQTLGQGPEFLTYFQNEAQLEKSRLLSDRFSAERPKGSFSTLEIQRTEQGDSAMYLCASSPSGDTEAFFGQGTRLTVV.